In its sample, the clone carrying this TCR beta chain was seen a few times. What it binds is not known. The data were taken from a study of a mutant IDH1 vaccine in newly diagnosed glioma. Study overall: Patients received vaccination from 4-6 weeks after radiotherapy alone, or with temozolomide cycles. Treated patients showed a male proportion of roughly 60%, a female proportion of around 40%, and a mean age of around 40 years. Regarding the study as a whole: Seemingly, pseudoprogression had no relation to changes in the top peripheral T cell clonotypes.

Time point denoted: week 35, safety follow-up. Doses of 300 ug of mutant IDH1 20-mer peptide were given with topical imiquimod. The assay was immunoSEQ multiplex PCR, and TCRdb's table has in-frame clones only and misses some. The profile shows around 70,000 clones, approximately 81% of them singletons. The trim removed 5 bases at V and 8 bases at J, leaving 10 bases unmatched. The CDR3 is 15 residues long. Germline V gene sequence: CDR1 SGHTA, CDR2 FQGTGA. This specimen was PBMCs, taken from a glioma patient whose treatment included an IDH1 peptide vaccine. The chain uses TRBV7-3 and TRBJ2-1; 9 bases are a match to TRBD1. This TCR came from a man aged 18 to 30 with glioma. The chain's CDR3 is CASSPNRGRGDEQFF. The CDR3 coding sequence is TGTGCCAGCAGCCCTAACAGGGGGCGCGGCGATGAGCAGTTCTTC. Full variable domain (missing parts from reference TRBV7-3 and TRBJ2-1): GAGVSQTPSNKVTEKGKYVELRCDPISGHTALYWYRQSLGQGPEFLIYFQGTGAADDSGLPNDRFFAVRPEGSVSTLKIQRTERGDSAVYLCASSPNRGRGDEQFFGPGTRLTVL.